This T cell receptor beta chain is drawn from a study of blood T cell repertoires in COVID-19. Profiling relied on immunoSEQ multiplex PCR, and the TCRdb table lists in-frame clones only, not all of them. Of some 140,000 clones in the sample, about 70% were seen once. J was trimmed by 7 bases and V by 0 bases; bases with no gene match: 3. The CDR3 consists of 15 residues. Germline V gene sequence: CDR1 SGDLS, CDR2 YYNGEE. Input material: peripheral blood. The origin of this receptor is an elderly man with acute or convalescent COVID-19. The genes are TRBV9 and TRBJ2-5; 13 bases line up with TRBD2. Here the CDR3 reads CASSVVGTSGVTQYF. CDR3 bases: TGTGCCAGCAGCGTAGTAGGGACTAGCGGGGTGACCCAGTACTTC.